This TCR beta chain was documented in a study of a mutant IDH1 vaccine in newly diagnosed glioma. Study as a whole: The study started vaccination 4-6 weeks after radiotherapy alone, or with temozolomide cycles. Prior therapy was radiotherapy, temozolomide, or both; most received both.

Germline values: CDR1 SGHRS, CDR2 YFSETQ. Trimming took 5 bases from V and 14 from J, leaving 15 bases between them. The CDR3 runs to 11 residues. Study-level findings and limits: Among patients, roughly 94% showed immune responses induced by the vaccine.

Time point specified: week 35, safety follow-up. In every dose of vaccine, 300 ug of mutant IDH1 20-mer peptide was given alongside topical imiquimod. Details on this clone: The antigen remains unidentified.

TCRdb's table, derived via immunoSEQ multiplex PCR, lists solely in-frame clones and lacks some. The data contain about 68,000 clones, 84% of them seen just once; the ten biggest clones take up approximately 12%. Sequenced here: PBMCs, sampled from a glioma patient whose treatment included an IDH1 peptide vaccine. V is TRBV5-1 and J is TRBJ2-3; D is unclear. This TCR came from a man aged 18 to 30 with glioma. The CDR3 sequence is CASRARERMYF. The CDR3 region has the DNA TGCGCCAGCAGGGCTAGGGAAAGGATGTATTTT.